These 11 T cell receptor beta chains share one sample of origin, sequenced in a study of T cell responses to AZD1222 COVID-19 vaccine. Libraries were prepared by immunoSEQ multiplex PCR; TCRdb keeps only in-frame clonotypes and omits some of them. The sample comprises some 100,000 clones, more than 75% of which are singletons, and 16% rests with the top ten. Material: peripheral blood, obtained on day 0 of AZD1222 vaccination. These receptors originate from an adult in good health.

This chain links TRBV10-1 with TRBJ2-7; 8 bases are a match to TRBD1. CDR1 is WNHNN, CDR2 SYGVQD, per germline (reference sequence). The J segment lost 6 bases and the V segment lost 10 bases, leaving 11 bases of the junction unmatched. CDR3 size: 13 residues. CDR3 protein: CATATGQGSEQYF. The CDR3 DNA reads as TGCGCCACCGCGACCGGACAGGGAAGCGAGCAGTACTTC.

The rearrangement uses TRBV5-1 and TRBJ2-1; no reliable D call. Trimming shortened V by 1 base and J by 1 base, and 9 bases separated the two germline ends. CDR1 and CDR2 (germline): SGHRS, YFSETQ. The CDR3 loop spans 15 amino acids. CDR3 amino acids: CASSLRAVSYNEQFF. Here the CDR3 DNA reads TGCGCCAGCAGCTTGCGGGCCGTTTCCTACAATGAGCAGTTCTTC.

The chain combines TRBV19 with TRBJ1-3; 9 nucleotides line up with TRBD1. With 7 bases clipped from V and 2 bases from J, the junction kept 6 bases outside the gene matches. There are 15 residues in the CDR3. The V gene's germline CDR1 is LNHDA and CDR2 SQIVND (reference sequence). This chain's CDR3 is CASTSRDRAGNTIYF. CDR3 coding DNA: TGTGCCAGTACCTCCCGGGACAGGGCTGGAAACACCATATATTTT.

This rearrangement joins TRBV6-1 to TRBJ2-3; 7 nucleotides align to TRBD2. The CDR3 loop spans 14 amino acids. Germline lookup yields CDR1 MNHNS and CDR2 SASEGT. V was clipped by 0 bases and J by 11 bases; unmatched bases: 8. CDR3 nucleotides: TGTGCCAGCAGTGAAGCGGGGGACTGGGAGGGGCAGTATTTT. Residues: CASSEAGDWEGQYF.

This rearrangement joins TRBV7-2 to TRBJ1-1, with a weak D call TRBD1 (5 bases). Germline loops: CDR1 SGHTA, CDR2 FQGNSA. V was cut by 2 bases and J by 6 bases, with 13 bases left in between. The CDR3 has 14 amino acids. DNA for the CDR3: TGTGCCAGCAGCTTATCGTTCAGGGAATCTGAAGCTTTCTTT. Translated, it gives CASSLSFRESEAFF.

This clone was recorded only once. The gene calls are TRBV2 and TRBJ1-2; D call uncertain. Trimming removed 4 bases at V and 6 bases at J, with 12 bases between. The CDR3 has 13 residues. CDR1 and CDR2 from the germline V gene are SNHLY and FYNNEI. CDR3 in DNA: TGTGCCAGCAGTGTAAAAGGTATCGATGGCTACACCTTC. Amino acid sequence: CASSVKGIDGYTF.

Here the CDR3 reads CASSLDTEAFF. DNA of the CDR3: TGTGCCAGCAGCTTGGACACTGAAGCTTTCTTT. The V and J genes are TRBV13 and TRBJ1-1; D unclear. This CDR3 contains 11 residues. Germline CDR1 and CDR2: PRHDT and FYEKMQ (reference sequence). The V end lost 3 bases, the J end lost 3 bases, and 2 bases lay between the germline ends.

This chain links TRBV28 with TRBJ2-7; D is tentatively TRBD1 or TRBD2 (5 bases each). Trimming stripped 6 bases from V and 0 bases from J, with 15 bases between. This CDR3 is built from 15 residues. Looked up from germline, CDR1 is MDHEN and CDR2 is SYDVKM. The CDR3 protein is CASRRRDGYSYEQYF. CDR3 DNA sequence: TGTGCCAGCAGGCGCCGGGACGGCTACTCCTACGAGCAGTACTTC.

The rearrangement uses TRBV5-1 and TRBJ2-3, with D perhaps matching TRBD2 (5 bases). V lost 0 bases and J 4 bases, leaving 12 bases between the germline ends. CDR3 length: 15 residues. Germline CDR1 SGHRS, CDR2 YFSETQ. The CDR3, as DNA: TGCGCCAGCAGCTTGGCCGGGATCAACTCAGATACGCAGTATTTT. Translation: CASSLAGINSDTQYF.

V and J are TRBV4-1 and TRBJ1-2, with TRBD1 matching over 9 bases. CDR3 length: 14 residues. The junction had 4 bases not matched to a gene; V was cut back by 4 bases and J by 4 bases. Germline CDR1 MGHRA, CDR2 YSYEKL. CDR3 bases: TGCGCCAGCAGCCCCCGGGACAGGGTCTATGGCTACACCTTC. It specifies CASSPRDRVYGYTF.

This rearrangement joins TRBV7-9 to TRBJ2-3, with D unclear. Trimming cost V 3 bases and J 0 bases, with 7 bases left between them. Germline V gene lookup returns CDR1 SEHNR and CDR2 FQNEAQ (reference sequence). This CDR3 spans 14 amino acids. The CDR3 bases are TGTGCCAGCAGCTTTTCAGCCAGCACAGATACGCAGTATTTT. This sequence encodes CASSFSASTDTQYF. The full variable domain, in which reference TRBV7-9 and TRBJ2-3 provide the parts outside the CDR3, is DTGVSQNPRHKITKRGQNVTFRCDPISEHNRLYWYRQTLGQGPEFLTYFQNEAQLEKSRLLSDRFSAERPKGSFSTLEIQRTEQGDSAMYLCASSFSASTDTQYFGPGTRLTVL.